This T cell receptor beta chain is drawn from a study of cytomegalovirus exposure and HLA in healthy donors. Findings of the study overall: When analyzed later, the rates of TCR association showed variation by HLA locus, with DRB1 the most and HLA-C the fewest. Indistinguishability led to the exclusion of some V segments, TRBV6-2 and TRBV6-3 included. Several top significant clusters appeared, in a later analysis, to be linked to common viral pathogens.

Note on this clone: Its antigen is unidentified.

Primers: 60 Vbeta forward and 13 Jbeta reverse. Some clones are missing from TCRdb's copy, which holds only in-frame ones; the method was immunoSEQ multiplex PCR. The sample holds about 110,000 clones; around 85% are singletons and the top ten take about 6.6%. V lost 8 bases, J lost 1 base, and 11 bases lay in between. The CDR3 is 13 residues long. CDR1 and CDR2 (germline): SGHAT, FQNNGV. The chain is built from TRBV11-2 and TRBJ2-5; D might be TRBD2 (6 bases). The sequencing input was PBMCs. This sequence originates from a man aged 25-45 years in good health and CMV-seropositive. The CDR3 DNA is TGTGCCAGCGCGCGGGGTTTCCAAGAGACCCAGTACTTC. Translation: CASARGFQETQYF.